This record covers a single TCR beta chain. Its antigen remains unknown. The entry originates in a study of T cell repertoires in cytomegalovirus infection. The trim removed 1 base at V and 1 base at J, leaving 2 bases unmatched. Germline V gene sequence: CDR1 LGHNA, CDR2 YNFKEQ. The CDR3 has 17 residues. TCRdb reprocessed the reads via MiXCR and lists one record per CDR3 protein. Of tens of thousands of distinct CDR3 sequences listed, 20% to 25% are singletons. The specimen comprised CD8+ T cells from cultured PBMCs, sampled from culture after CMV antigen stimulation. The sequence came from a human donor in good health (CMV status not recorded). Some clones in this sample may be carry-over from other donors' samples. This chain joins TRBV4-2 and TRBJ2-2, with 11 bases lining up with TRBD1. CDR3 sequence: CASSQGTGGLNTGELFF. The DNA for the CDR3 is TGTGCCAGCAGCCAAGGGACAGGGGGCCTGAACACCGGGGAGCTGTTTTTT.